This is a list of T cell receptor beta chains from one sample in a study of identical twins. One entry per CDR3 protein results from TCRdb running MiXCR on the 5' RACE reads. The repertoire includes fewer than 550,000 distinct CDR3 sequences, approximately 15% of them detected once, and around 0.98% sits in the top ten. This sample also appeared in a second study, on yellow fever vaccine responses in identical twins.

The sequencing input was CD4+ T cells sorted from blood. The receptors derive from a woman younger than 35 in good health. Both conserved end residues are part of each CDR3. D genes are given only for firm matches. Rows may omit the clone size; those that give it use once, few, many or a size class.

v_call,j_call,d_call,clone_size,cdr3_aa,cdr3_nt
TRBV24-1,TRBJ2-5,TRBD1,few,CATSDTGTVKETQYF,TGTGCCACCAGTGATACCGGGACAGTCAAAGAGACCCAGTACTTC
TRBV7-2,TRBJ1-2,TRBD1,NA,CASSYADRDGYGYTF,TGTGCCAGCAGCTACGCGGACAGGGATGGCTATGGCTACACCTTC
TRBV29-1,TRBJ1-5,TRBD1,NA,CSVQWTGGQPQHF,TGCAGCGTCCAGTGGACAGGCGGTCAGCCCCAGCATTTT
TRBV29-1,TRBJ1-2,NA,many,CSAPEGQSGGLYGYTF,TGCAGCGCCCCAGAGGGCCAGAGCGGCGGACTCTATGGCTACACCTTC
TRBV20-1,TRBJ2-5,TRBD2,NA,CSARDFRGGDQETQYF,TGCAGTGCTAGAGATTTTCGGGGGGGTGACCAAGAGACCCAGTACTTC
TRBV29-1,TRBJ1-4,NA,NA,CSVAIAGSSPKLFF,TGCAGCGTCGCCATTGCGGGCTCCTCCCCAAAACTGTTTTTT
TRBV7-9,TRBJ2-5,TRBD2,NA,CASSALAGLKTQYF,TGTGCCAGCAGCGCACTAGCGGGGTTGAAGACCCAGTACTTC
TRBV28,TRBJ2-7,NA,many,CASSDRTAEQYF,TGTGCCAGCAGTGATAGGACAGCCGAGCAGTACTTC
TRBV29-1,TRBJ2-7,TRBD1,many,CSVVDRPSSYEQYF,TGCAGCGTTGTGGACAGGCCTTCATCCTACGAGCAGTACTTC
TRBV9,TRBJ2-7,NA,NA,CASSTAPGDEQYF,TGTGCCAGCAGCACCGCCCCAGGGGACGAGCAGTACTTC